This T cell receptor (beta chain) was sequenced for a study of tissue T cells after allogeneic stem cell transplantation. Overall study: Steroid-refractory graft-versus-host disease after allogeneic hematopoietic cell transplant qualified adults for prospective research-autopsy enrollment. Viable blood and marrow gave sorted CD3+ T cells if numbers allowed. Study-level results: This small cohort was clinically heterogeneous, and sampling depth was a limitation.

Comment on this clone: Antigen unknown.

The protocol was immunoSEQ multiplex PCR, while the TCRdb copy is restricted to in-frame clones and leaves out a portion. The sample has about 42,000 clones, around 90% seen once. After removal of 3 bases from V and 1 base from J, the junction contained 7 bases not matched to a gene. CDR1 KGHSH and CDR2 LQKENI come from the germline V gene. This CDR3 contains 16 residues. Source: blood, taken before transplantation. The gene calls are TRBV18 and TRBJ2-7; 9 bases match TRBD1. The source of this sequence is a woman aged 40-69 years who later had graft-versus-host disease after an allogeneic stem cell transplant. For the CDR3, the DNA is TGTGCCAGCTCACCCCCCAGGACAGGGGTGTCCTACGAGCAGTACTTC. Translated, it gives CASSPPRTGVSYEQYF.